This T cell receptor beta chain was recorded in a study of CXCR3-negative and CXCR3-positive naive CD8 T cells. Broader study findings: For CXCR3-positive naive cells, TRB CDR3s were more hydrophobic than those of CXCR3-negative naive cells.

The CDR3 totals 12 residues. 5' RACE that incorporated UMI labels was used to prepare the TRB cDNA libraries. After re-calling the 5' RACE reads, TCRdb lists one entry per CDR3 protein, DNA absent. This specimen shows 90,000 to 95,000 distinct CDR3 sequences; the ten leading clones hold about 1.5%. About this clonotype itself: Antigen specificity is unknown.

This clonotype was obtained from a human donor in good health. Some clones in this sample may be carry-over from other donors' samples. The sequencing sample was made of naive CXCR3- CD8+ T cells from blood. Specified subset: CD45RO-CCR7+CD27+CD95- naive CD8+ T cells lacking CXCR3 (TNR3-). The chain employs TRBV12-3 or TRBV12-4 and TRBJ2-7. CDR3 sequence: CASSFISDEQYF.